This T cell receptor (beta chain) was profiled in a study of blood T cell repertoires in COVID-19. Study at large: Donors in the United States, Italy and Spain gave samples during acute or convalescent COVID-19. The cDNA or gDNA used as material had been derived from T cells, B-cell-depleted T cells, or PBMCs.

V lost 2 bases and J lost 2, with 10 bases in between. This CDR3 has 15 residues. CDR1 and CDR2 (germline): MNHEY, SMNVEV (reference sequence). Original processing notes: Estimation of nucleated cell counts was performed using reference gene primer amplification. Assay used: immunoSEQ multiplex PCR; TCRdb lists only in-frame clones, some missing. V and J calls and clone size are given by that table; D and trimming were obtained from the DNA. The table has about 220,000 clones, more than 65% seen once. The TCR originated in a man aged 50 to 60 with active or convalescent COVID-19. This chain uses TRBV27 with TRBJ2-1; possible D gene TRBD2, 5 bases. The specimen was peripheral blood. The CDR3 coding sequence is TGTGCCAGCAGTTTAGAGGGAGAACCCTACAATGAGCAGTTCTTC. This translates into CASSLEGEPYNEQFF.